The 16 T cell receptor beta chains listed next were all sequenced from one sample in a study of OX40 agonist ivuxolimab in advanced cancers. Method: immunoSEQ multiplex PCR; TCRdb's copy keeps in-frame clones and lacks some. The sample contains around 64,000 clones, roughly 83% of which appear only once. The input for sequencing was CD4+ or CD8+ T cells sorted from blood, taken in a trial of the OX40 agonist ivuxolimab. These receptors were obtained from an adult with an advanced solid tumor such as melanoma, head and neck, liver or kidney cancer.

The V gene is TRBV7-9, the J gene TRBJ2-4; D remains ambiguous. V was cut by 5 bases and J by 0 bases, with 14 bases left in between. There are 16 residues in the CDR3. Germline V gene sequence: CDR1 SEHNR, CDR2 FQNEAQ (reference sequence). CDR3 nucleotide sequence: TGTGCCAGCAGCCCCCCCCGGCTAATAGCCAAAAACATTCAGTACTTC. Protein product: CASSPPRLIAKNIQYF.

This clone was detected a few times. The chain's CDR3 is CASSLFFSESFF. The CDR3 DNA is TGTGCCAGCAGCTTATTTTTTAGCGAGTCGTTCTTC. V gene TRBV7-9 combines with J gene TRBJ2-1; D is possibly TRBD2 (5 bases). V shed 2 bases and J shed 15 bases, with 14 bases lying between them. Germline V CDR1 and CDR2: SEHNR, FQNEAQ (reference sequence). The CDR3 length is 12 residues.

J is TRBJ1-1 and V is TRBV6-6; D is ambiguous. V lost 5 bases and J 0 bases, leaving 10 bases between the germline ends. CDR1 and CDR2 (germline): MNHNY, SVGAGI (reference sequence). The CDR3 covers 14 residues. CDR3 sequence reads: CASSRGNMNTEAFF. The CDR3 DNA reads TGTGCCAGCAGTCGAGGGAACATGAACACTGAAGCTTTCTTT.

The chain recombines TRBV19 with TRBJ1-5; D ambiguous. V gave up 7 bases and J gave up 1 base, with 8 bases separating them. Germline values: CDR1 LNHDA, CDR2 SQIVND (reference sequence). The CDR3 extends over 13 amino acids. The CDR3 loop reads CASTRQSNQPQHF. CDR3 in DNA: TGTGCCAGTACCCGCCAGAGCAATCAGCCCCAGCATTTT.

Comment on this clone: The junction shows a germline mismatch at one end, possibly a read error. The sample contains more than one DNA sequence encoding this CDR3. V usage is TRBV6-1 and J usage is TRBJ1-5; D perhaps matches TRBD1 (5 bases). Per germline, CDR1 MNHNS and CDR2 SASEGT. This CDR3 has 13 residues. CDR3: CASRAYSNQPQHF. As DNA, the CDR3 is TGCGCCAGCAGGGCCTATAGCAATCAGCCCCAGCATTTT.

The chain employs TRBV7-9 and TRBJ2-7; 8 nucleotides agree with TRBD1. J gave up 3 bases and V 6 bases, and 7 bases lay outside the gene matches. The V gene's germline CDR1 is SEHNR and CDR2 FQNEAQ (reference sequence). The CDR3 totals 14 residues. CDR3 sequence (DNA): TGTGCCAGCAGTCTGACAGGGGTGAACTACGAGCAGTACTTC. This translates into CASSLTGVNYEQYF.

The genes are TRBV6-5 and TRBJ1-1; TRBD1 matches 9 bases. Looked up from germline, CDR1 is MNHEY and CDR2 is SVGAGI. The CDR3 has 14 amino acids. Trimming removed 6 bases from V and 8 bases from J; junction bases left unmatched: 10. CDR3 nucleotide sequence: TGTGCCAGCAGCCGCGTCCCGGGACAGGGCGAAGCTTTCTTT. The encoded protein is CASSRVPGQGEAFF.

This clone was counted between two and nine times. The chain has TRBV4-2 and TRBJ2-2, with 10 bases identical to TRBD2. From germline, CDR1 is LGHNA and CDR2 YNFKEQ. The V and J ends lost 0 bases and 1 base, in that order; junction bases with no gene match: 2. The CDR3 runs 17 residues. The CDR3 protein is CASSQELAGGNTGELFF. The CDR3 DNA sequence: TGTGCCAGCAGCCAAGAGTTAGCGGGGGGGAACACCGGGGAGCTGTTTTTT.

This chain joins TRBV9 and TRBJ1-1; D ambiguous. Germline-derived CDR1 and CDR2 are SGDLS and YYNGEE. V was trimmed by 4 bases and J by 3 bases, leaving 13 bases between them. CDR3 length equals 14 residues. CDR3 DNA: TGTGCCAGCAGCCGCGAGGGAAGGGACACTGAAGCTTTCTTT. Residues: CASSREGRDTEAFF.

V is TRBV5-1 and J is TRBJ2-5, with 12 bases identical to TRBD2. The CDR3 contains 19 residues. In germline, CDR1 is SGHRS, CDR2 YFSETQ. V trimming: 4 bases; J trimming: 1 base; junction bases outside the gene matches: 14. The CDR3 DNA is TGCGCCAGCAGCCCCGGCCTCCTAGCGGGAGGGTCCTTCCAAGAGACCCAGTACTTC. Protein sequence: CASSPGLLAGGSFQETQYF.

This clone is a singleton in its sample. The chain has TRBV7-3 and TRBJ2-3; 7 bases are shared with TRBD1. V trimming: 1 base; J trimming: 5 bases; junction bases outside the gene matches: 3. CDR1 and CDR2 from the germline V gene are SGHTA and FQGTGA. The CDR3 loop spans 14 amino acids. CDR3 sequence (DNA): TGTGCCAGCAGCTTAAGAGGGGGCAAAGATACGCAGTATTTT. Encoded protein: CASSLRGGKDTQYF.

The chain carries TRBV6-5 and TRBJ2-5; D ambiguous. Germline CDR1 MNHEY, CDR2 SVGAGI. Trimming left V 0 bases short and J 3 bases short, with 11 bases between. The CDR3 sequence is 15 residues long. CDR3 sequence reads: CASSYSLLTEETQYF. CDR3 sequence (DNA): TGTGCCAGCAGTTACTCGTTATTGACGGAAGAGACCCAGTACTTC.

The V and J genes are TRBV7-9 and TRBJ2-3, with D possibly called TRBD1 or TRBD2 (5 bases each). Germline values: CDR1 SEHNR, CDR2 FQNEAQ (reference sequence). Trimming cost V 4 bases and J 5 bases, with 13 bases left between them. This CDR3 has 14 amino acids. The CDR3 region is CASSSGTVLDTQYF. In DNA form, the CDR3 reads TGTGCCAGCAGCTCCGGGACGGTGCTAGATACGCAGTATTTT.

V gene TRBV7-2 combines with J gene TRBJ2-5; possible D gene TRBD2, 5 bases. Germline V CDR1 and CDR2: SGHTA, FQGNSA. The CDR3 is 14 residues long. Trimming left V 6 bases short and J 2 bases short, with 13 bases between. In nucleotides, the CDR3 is TGTGCCAGCAGTTCTAGCAGCCAACAAGAGACCCAGTACTTC. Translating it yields CASSSSSQQETQYF.

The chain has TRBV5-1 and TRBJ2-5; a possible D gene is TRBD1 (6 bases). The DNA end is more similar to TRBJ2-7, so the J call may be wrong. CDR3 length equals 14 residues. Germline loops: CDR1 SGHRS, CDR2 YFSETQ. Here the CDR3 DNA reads TGCGCCAGCAGCTTGTATGGGGGCGAGTACGAGCAGTACTTC. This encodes CASSLYGGEYEQYF.

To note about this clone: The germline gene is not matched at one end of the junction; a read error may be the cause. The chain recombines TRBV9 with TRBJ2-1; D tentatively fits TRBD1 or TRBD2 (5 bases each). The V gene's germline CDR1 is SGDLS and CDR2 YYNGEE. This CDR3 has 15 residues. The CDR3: CASSLRDAAYNEQFF. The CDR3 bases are TGTGCCAGCAGCCTTCGGGACGCGGCTTACAATGAACAGTTCTTC.